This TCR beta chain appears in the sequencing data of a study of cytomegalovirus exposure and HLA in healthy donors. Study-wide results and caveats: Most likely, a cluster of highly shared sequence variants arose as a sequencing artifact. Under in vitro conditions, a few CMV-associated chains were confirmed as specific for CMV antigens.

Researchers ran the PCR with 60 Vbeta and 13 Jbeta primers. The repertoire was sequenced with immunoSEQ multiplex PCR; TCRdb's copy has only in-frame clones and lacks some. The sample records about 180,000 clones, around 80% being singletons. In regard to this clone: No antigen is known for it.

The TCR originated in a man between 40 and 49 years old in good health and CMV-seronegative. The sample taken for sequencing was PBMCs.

DNA of the CDR3: TGTGCCAGCAGCCCCAGGGGGCAGGAGACCCAGTACTTC. Amino acid sequence: CASSPRGQETQYF. The rearrangement links TRBV7-9 to TRBJ2-5, with 8 bases aligning to TRBD1. Trimming removed 5 bases from V and 5 bases from J; junction bases left unmatched: 4. CDR1 and CDR2 from the germline V gene are SEHNR and FQNEAQ (reference sequence). The CDR3 loop spans 13 amino acids.